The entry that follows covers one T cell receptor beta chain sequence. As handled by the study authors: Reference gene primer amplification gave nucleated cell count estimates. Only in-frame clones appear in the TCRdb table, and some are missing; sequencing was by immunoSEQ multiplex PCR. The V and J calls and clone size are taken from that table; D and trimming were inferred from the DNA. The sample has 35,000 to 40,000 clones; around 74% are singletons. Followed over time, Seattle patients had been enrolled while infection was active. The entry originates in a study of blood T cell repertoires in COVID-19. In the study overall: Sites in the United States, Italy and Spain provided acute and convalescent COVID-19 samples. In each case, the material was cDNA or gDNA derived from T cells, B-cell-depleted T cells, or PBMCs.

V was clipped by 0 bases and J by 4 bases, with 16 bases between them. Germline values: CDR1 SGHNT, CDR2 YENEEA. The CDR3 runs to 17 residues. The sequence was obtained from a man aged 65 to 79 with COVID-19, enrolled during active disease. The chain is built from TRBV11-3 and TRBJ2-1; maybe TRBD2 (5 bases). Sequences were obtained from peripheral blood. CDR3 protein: CASSLEVGISPYNEQFF. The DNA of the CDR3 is TGTGCCAGCAGCTTAGAGGTCGGGATCTCACCATACAATGAGCAGTTCTTC.